This TCR beta chain is drawn from a study of cytomegalovirus exposure and HLA in healthy donors. Study-wide results and caveats: About 87% or about 30% of the time was how often most TCR beta V segments were productive, according to an earlier analysis.

This CDR3 spans 18 amino acids. Germline V lookup: CDR1 SEHNR, CDR2 FQNEAQ (reference sequence). V lost 3 bases to trimming and J lost 2 bases; unmatched junction nucleotides: 12. A remark on this clone: Its cognate antigen is unknown.

Primers for the PCR totalled 60 Vbeta and 13 Jbeta. Profiled with immunoSEQ multiplex PCR; TCRdb holds only in-frame clones, not every one. Of more than 95,000 clones in the sample, more than 75% were seen once. The sequenced sample consisted of PBMCs. This TCR was sampled from a man younger than 30 in good health and CMV-seronegative. The chain combines TRBV7-9 with TRBJ2-5; the match to TRBD2 covers 10 bases. CDR3 loop: CASSFERGGGLGQETQYF. CDR3 coding DNA: TGTGCCAGCAGCTTCGAGCGGGGGGGAGGTTTGGGACAAGAGACCCAGTACTTC.